The 24 T cell receptor beta chains listed next were all sequenced from one sample in a study of blood T cell repertoires in COVID-19. The method was immunoSEQ multiplex PCR; TCRdb's version includes in-frame clones alone and lacks a portion of them. In the table there are roughly 150,000 clones, around 82% of which are singletons. Sequenced: peripheral blood. The receptors shown here come from a woman of 80 years or more with acute or convalescent COVID-19.

V gene TRBV23-1 combines with J gene TRBJ2-1; D is possibly TRBD2 (7 bases). TRBV23-1 is assigned to the ORF class and has an uncertain function. Trimming left V 0 bases short and J 3 bases short, with 15 bases between. This CDR3 comprises 17 residues. CDR3 loop: CASSQSWGLAVYNEQFF. CDR3 nucleotide sequence: TGCGCCAGCAGTCAATCTTGGGGGCTAGCGGTCTACAATGAGCAGTTCTTC.

The chain joins TRBV5-1 to TRBJ2-3; D ambiguous. This CDR3 spans 13 amino acids. From germline, CDR1 is SGHRS and CDR2 YFSETQ. Trimming took off 6 bases at V and 2 bases at J, with 10 bases between the two ends. CDR3 in amino acids: CASNYDLTDTQYF. CDR3 nucleotide sequence: TGCGCCAGCAACTACGACCTCACAGATACGCAGTATTTT.

This chain connects TRBV7-2 to TRBJ1-6, with D uncertain. Germline V gene lookup returns CDR1 SGHTA and CDR2 FQGNSA. The CDR3 covers 14 residues. Deletions cut 6 bases from V and 10 bases from J, with 16 bases between. Written as DNA, the CDR3 is TGTGCCAGCAGGGAAGCATGGGCACGGTCACCCCTCCACTTT. It specifies CASREAWARSPLHF.

This clone has just a few counts. V usage is TRBV19 and J usage is TRBJ2-6, with TRBD1 matching 9 bases. V dropped 5 bases and J dropped 1; count of bases not matched to a gene: 6. Germline CDR1 reads LNHDA; CDR2 reads SQIVND (reference sequence). CDR3 length: 17 residues. CDR3 in amino acids: CASSSGQGLSGANVLTF. CDR3 DNA sequence: TGTGCCAGTAGTTCGGGACAGGGTCTGTCTGGGGCCAACGTCCTGACTTTC.

The chain carries TRBV28 and TRBJ1-6; tentative D call: TRBD1 (5 bases). This CDR3 has 17 amino acids. V was clipped by 6 bases and J by 6 bases, with 21 bases between them. Germline V lookup: CDR1 MDHEN, CDR2 SYDVKM. CDR3 DNA sequence: TGTGCCAGCAGCCTACAAGGGGATCCGGTACTTAATTCACCCCTCCACTTT. Translated, it gives CASSLQGDPVLNSPLHF.

This chain uses TRBV29-1 with TRBJ1-5; TRBD1 matches 9 bases. V shed 4 bases, J shed 7 bases, and the junction held 2 bases outside the gene matches. Germline V gene lookup returns CDR1 SQVTM and CDR2 ANQGSEA. The CDR3 has 12 residues. The CDR3 sequence: CSVGTGEQPQHF. The DNA for the CDR3 is TGCAGCGTTGGGACAGGGGAACAGCCCCAGCATTTT.

This chain uses TRBV5-6 with TRBJ2-1; 9 bases line up with TRBD2. Trimming took 4 bases from V and 2 from J; bases not matched to a gene: 7. The CDR3 length is 16 residues. The V gene's germline CDR1 is SGHDT and CDR2 YYEEEE. The CDR3 loop is CASSRGLAFTYNEQFF. In DNA form, the CDR3 reads TGTGCCAGCAGCCGAGGACTAGCGTTTACCTACAATGAGCAGTTCTTC.

The chain uses TRBV28 and TRBJ2-1, with 9 bases aligning to TRBD2. There are 16 residues in the CDR3. J gave up 0 bases and V 6 bases, and 6 bases lay outside the gene matches. Germline V gene sequence: CDR1 MDHEN, CDR2 SYDVKM. The CDR3 sequence is CASSPSGVSSYNEQFF. CDR3 in DNA: TGTGCCAGCAGCCCTAGCGGGGTTAGCTCCTACAATGAGCAGTTCTTC.

The chain carries TRBV9 and TRBJ1-2; possible D gene TRBD1, 6 bases. CDR3 length: 16 amino acids. The germline CDR1 and CDR2 sequences are SGDLS and YYNGEE. Trimming removed 3 bases from V and 1 base from J, with 16 bases in between. The CDR3 sequence is CASSGTVGHSNYGYTF. CDR3 DNA sequence: TGTGCCAGCAGCGGGACCGTGGGACACAGTAACTATGGCTACACCTTC.

The chain recombines TRBV7-2 with TRBJ1-3; no reliable D call. This CDR3 contains 16 residues. The germline V and J ends were trimmed by 4 bases and 2 bases, with 15 bases remaining between them. Germline-derived CDR1 and CDR2 are SGHTA and FQGNSA. The CDR3 reads CASSSSFGSPGNTIYF. The CDR3 coding sequence is TGTGCCAGCAGCTCTTCATTCGGGTCTCCTGGAAACACCATATATTTT.

The genes are TRBV9 and TRBJ2-1, with 8 bases matching TRBD2. Unmatched junction bases numbered 4, after V lost 0 bases and J lost 2 bases. Germline loops: CDR1 SGDLS, CDR2 YYNGEE. The CDR3 runs to 16 residues. CDR3: CASSVAGTRTYNEQFF. The DNA of the CDR3 is TGTGCCAGCAGCGTAGCTGGGACTAGGACCTACAATGAGCAGTTCTTC. Variable domain in full (rest from reference TRBV9 and TRBJ2-1): DSGVTQTPKHLITATGQRVTLRCSPRSGDLSVYWYQQSLDQGLQFLIQYYNGEERAKGNILERFSAQQFPDLHSELNLSSLELGDSALYFCASSVAGTRTYNEQFFGPGTRLTVL.

The rearrangement links TRBV7-6 to TRBJ2-3; D perhaps matches TRBD2 (5 bases). Per the germline V gene, CDR1 is SGHVS and CDR2 is FNYEAQ. The V gene lost 0 bases and the J gene lost 2 bases, with 9 bases spanning the gap. The CDR3 runs 15 residues. CDR3 nucleotide sequence: TGTGCCAGCAGCTTAGCCGGGATAACCACAGATACGCAGTATTTT. Translating it yields CASSLAGITTDTQYF.

This rearrangement joins TRBV27 to TRBJ2-7, with D unresolved. This CDR3 contains 11 residues. V lost 6 bases, J lost 4 bases, and 7 bases lay in between. CDR1 and CDR2 from the germline V gene are MNHEY and SMNVEV (reference sequence). The CDR3: CASRSEYEQYF. The CDR3 coding sequence is TGTGCCAGCAGATCGGAGTACGAGCAGTACTTC.

For the CDR3, the DNA is TGTGCCAGCAGCGTAAGGGGGCAATACACTGAAGCTTTCTTT. It is translated as CASSVRGQYTEAFF. The V gene is TRBV5-6, the J gene TRBJ1-1, with 7 positions matching TRBD1. From germline, CDR1 is SGHDT and CDR2 YYEEEE. V trimming: 4 bases; J trimming: 3 bases; junction bases outside the gene matches: 6. CDR3 length: 14 residues.

The J gene is TRBJ1-4, the V gene TRBV30; tentative D call: TRBD1 (5 bases). The germline V gene has CDR1 GTSNPN and CDR2 SVGIG (reference sequence). This CDR3 spans 15 amino acids. The V gene lost 0 bases and the J gene lost 8 bases, with 16 bases spanning the gap. The DNA for the CDR3 is TGTGCCTGGAGTGTGAGGACAAGGGGAGGGGAAAAACTGTTTTTT. Translation: CAWSVRTRGGEKLFF.

The chain uses TRBV29-1 and TRBJ2-5; D is possibly TRBD2 (7 bases). This CDR3 contains 11 residues. Germline V lookup: CDR1 SQVTM, CDR2 ANQGSEA. The V and J ends lost 6 bases and 7 bases respectively, with 12 bases between them. The chain's CDR3 is CSVKGGATQYF. DNA for the CDR3: TGCAGCGTCAAAGGGGGGGCGACCCAGTACTTC.

The chain uses TRBV14 and TRBJ2-1; weak D call: TRBD1 (8 bases). Germline assignment: CDR1 SGHDN and CDR2 FVKESK. V lost 5 bases to trimming and J lost 8 bases, with 22 bases between them. The CDR3 is made up of 16 amino acids. CDR3: CASSFRDNRGGHEQFF. The CDR3 DNA reads TGTGCCAGCAGCTTTAGGGATAACAGGGGGGGCCATGAGCAGTTCTTC.

The count of this clone is one. This chain joins TRBV6-6 and TRBJ2-3; TRBD2 agrees at 10 bases. Germline V gives CDR1 MNHNY, CDR2 SVGAGI (reference sequence). V shed 6 bases and J 5 bases; nucleotides not matched to a gene: 8. The CDR3 runs 15 residues. The CDR3 spells CASRTLAGAKDTQYF. In nucleotides, the CDR3 is TGTGCCAGCAGAACTCTAGCGGGGGCCAAAGATACGCAGTATTTT.

This clone has more than one count but fewer than ten. This chain links TRBV5-4 with TRBJ2-1, with 10 bases fitting TRBD1. The CDR3 covers 15 residues. The germline gives CDR1 SGHNT, CDR2 YYREEE (reference sequence). After removal of 4 bases from V and 5 bases from J, the junction contained 6 bases not matched to a gene. CDR3 residues: CASSRGQGVHNEQFF. CDR3 nucleotides: TGTGCCAGCAGCCGAGGACAGGGGGTTCACAATGAGCAGTTCTTC.

V gene TRBV3-1 (or the pseudogene TRBV3-2) combines with J gene TRBJ1-5; 8 bases are shared with TRBD1. Germline loops: CDR1 LGHDT, CDR2 YNNKEL (reference sequence). This CDR3 has 15 amino acids. Unmatched junction bases numbered 4, after V lost 6 bases and J lost 0 bases. This chain's CDR3 is CASSQGAASNQPQHF. For the CDR3, the DNA is TGTGCCAGCAGTCAGGGGGCGGCTAGCAATCAGCCCCAGCATTTT.

The chain uses TRBV7-8 and TRBJ2-1, with 11 bases aligning to TRBD1. Germline V lookup: CDR1 SGHVS, CDR2 FQNEAQ. The CDR3 length is 15 residues. V was clipped by 4 bases and J by 6 bases; unmatched bases: 5. The DNA of the CDR3 is TGTGCCAGCAGCTCCGGACAGGGGGCGAGCAATGAGCAGTTCTTC. Encoded protein: CASSSGQGASNEQFF.

The table lists this clone with a count of one. The chain links TRBV5-4 to TRBJ2-7; no firm D call. V lost 1 base, J lost 6 bases, and 8 bases lay in between. Germline CDR1 and CDR2: SGHNT and YYREEE (reference sequence). This CDR3 is built from 12 residues. For the CDR3, the DNA is TGTGCCAGCAGCTTGAATCGGTTCGAGCAGTACTTC. Protein: CASSLNRFEQYF.

As for this clone: Germline and junction disagree at one end, which may indicate a read error. This rearrangement joins TRBV10-3 to TRBJ2-1; a possible D gene is TRBD2 (6 bases). The germline V gene has CDR1 ENHRY and CDR2 SYGVKD. This CDR3 comprises 11 residues. CDR3 bases: TGTGCCATCAGTGCTGGGGTCAGGGAGGTCTTC. It encodes CAISAGVREVF.

The chain recombines TRBV3-1 (or the pseudogene TRBV3-2) with TRBJ2-1, with D maybe TRBD2 (5 bases). Per the germline V gene, CDR1 is LGHDT and CDR2 is YNNKEL (reference sequence). V was shortened by 3 bases and J by 3 bases, with 9 bases between the two germline ends. This CDR3 is 14 amino acids long. CDR3 sequence (DNA): TGTGCCAGCAGCCAGACCGGGATCTACAATGAGCAGTTCTTC. Protein sequence: CASSQTGIYNEQFF.